The clone carrying this TCR beta chain was observed at least ten times. Its antigen is not known. Lactation, pregnancy, other autoimmune disease or uncontrolled infection excluded patients. Orbital computed tomography and thyroid ultrasound, together with serum TRAb and thyroxine and clinical symptoms, were used for diagnoses. TCR beta CDR3 region amplification was performed from RNA transcripts. First-round RT-PCR with HTBI primers amplified the TCR CDR3 region. TCRdb ran MiXCR on the multiplex PCR reads and lists one entry per CDR3 protein. The repertoire holds 500,000 to 600,000 distinct CDR3 sequences, with about 45% as singletons. This entry is derived from a study of T cells in Graves' hyperthyroidism and ophthalmopathy. The study, taken as a whole, reports: Peripheral blood also featured most of the thyroid clonotypes expanded above 0.001. Separating ophthalmopathy from stable hyperthyroidism was achieved by a 13 V-J model.

Between the trimmed V and J ends, which lost 5 bases and 0 bases, there was a span of 17 bases. CDR1 is SGHVS, CDR2 FQNEAQ, per germline. The CDR3 spans 16 residues. This TCR came from an adult woman with Graves' disease, either hyperthyroidism or ophthalmopathy (not recorded which). Sequenced input: peripheral blood or thyroid tissue (not recorded which). This rearrangement joins TRBV7-8 to TRBJ2-7; no firm D call. The CDR3 bases are TGTGCCAGCAGCCTGAGACGGGTTTTCCCCTCCTACGAGCAGTACTTC. Translating gives CASSLRRVFPSYEQYF.